A single sample gave rise to the 8 T cell receptor beta chains below, sequenced in a study of cytomegalovirus exposure and HLA in healthy donors. PCR involved 60 Vbeta and 13 Jbeta primers. Using immunoSEQ multiplex PCR, the repertoire was profiled, and TCRdb retains in-frame clones only, with some absent. The sample yields around 160,000 clones, 75% seen once. The material sequenced was PBMCs. These receptor sequences come from a male donor in good health and CMV-seronegative.

The genes are TRBV19 and TRBJ1-5; 9 bases match TRBD1. In germline, CDR1 is LNHDA, CDR2 SQIVND (reference sequence). The CDR3 spans 17 residues. J gave up 0 bases and V 11 bases, and 14 bases lay outside the gene matches. The CDR3 loop reads CASKPGQGTYSNQPQHF. CDR3 sequence (DNA): TGTGCCTCCAAGCCGGGACAGGGAACCTATAGCAATCAGCCCCAGCATTTT.

The genes are TRBV19 and TRBJ2-6; D call uncertain. The germline CDR1 and CDR2 sequences are LNHDA and SQIVND (reference sequence). Trimming removed 2 bases from V and 3 bases from J, with 8 bases in between. The CDR3 is 15 amino acids. The CDR3 loop is CASSIMKLGANVLTF. For the CDR3, the DNA is TGTGCCAGTAGTATAATGAAGCTTGGGGCCAACGTCCTGACTTTC. Full variable domain (outside the CDR3, taken from reference TRBV19 and TRBJ2-6): DGGITQSPKYLFRKEGQNVTLSCEQNLNHDAMYWYRQDPGQGLRLIYYSQIVNDFQKGDIAEGYSVSREKKESFPLTVTSAQKNPTAFYLCASSIMKLGANVLTFGAGSRLTVL.

The chain combines TRBV15 with TRBJ2-3; possibly TRBD1 for D (6 bases). CDR1 is LNHNV and CDR2 is YYDKDF in the germline V gene (reference sequence). The CDR3 totals 14 residues. V was shortened by 1 base and J by 5 bases, with 10 bases between the two germline ends. CDR3 amino acids: CATSRGTARDTQYF. CDR3 sequence (DNA): TGTGCCACCAGCAGAGGGACAGCGAGAGATACGCAGTATTTT.

This chain joins TRBV7-9 and TRBJ1-2; the match to TRBD1 covers 10 bases. CDR3 length equals 16 residues. The germline gives CDR1 SEHNR, CDR2 FQNEAQ (reference sequence). The junction had 8 bases not matched to a gene; V was cut back by 5 bases and J by 2 bases. CDR3 loop: CASSAPGQGPNYGYTF. The DNA of the CDR3 is TGTGCCAGCAGCGCTCCGGGACAGGGGCCCAACTATGGCTACACCTTC.

This chain joins TRBV27 and TRBJ1-1; weak D call: TRBD1 (5 bases). Germline CDR1 and CDR2: MNHEY and SMNVEV (reference sequence). Trimming shortened V by 0 bases and J by 10 bases, and 9 bases separated the two germline ends. The CDR3 consists of 12 residues. CDR3 amino acids: CASSLSGGVAFF. CDR3 bases: TGTGCCAGCAGTTTATCCGGGGGTGTAGCTTTCTTT.

In its sample, this clone was seen a few times. The CDR3 is CASSRTQDEKLFF. CDR3 DNA sequence: TGTGCCAGCAGCCGGACACAGGATGAAAAACTGTTTTTT. The chain combines TRBV27 with TRBJ1-4, with D possibly TRBD1 on 5 matching bases. Between the trimmed V and J ends, which lost 6 bases and 6 bases, there was a span of 11 bases. Germline values: CDR1 MNHEY, CDR2 SMNVEV (reference sequence). CDR3 length: 13 residues.

This chain connects TRBV5-4 to TRBJ2-7; D possibly corresponds to TRBD1 (5 bases). Germline-derived CDR1 and CDR2 are SGHNT and YYREEE (reference sequence). V shed 0 bases and J shed 5 bases, with 9 bases lying between them. This CDR3 comprises 13 residues. The CDR3, as DNA: TGTGCCAGCAGCTTGGCAGGGTCCAACGAGCAGTACTTC. This codes for CASSLAGSNEQYF.

This clone was detected only once. V and J are TRBV9 and TRBJ2-5, with D maybe TRBD2 (6 bases). Germline V lookup: CDR1 SGDLS, CDR2 YYNGEE. With 4 bases removed from V and 4 bases from J, the gap between germline ends came to 14 bases. This CDR3 contains 14 residues. The CDR3 region is CASSPGLARETQYF. CDR3 bases: TGTGCCAGCAGCCCCGGGCTAGCGAGAGAGACCCAGTACTTC.